This T cell receptor (beta chain) was obtained from a study of shared clonotypes between healthy human individuals. Naive CD8 cells lacked CD45RO, underwent positive selection for CCR7 and left out terminally differentiated effector memory CD45RA+ cells. For sorted subsets, 150 to 250 ng DNA per replicate equaled 30,000 or so T cell genomes. Sequencing used immunoSEQ multiplex PCR; TCRdb keeps in-frame clones, though not all of them. The sample holds over 800,000 clones, 92% seen once. As for this clone: What it recognizes is unknown.

Study conclusions and caveats: The study generally estimated greater richness for naive than memory subsets. Sample collection involved blood only; tissue repertoires are likely different. Shared clonotypes across all four donors exceeded non-shared ones in generation probability.

The receptor comes from a man aged 25-45 years in good health. Sample: naive CD8+ T cells sorted from blood.

The CDR3 here is CASSLRTSGSLPDTQYF. CDR3 coding DNA: TGTGCCAGCAGCCTCCGGACTAGCGGGAGCCTTCCAGATACGCAGTATTTT. The genes are TRBV14 and TRBJ2-3, with 13 positions matching TRBD2. CDR3 length: 17 residues. Trimming removed 4 bases from V and 4 bases from J; junction bases left unmatched: 8. CDR1 is SGHDN, CDR2 FVKESK, per germline.